The 27 T cell receptor beta chains in this list originate from one sample, sequenced in a study of cytomegalovirus exposure and HLA in healthy donors. The method was immunoSEQ multiplex PCR; TCRdb's version includes in-frame clones alone and lacks a portion of them. The sample has over 110,000 clones; about 90% are singletons. The source material was PBMCs. The receptor set was obtained from a man aged 18 to 35 in good health and CMV-seronegative.

This chain uses TRBV4-1 with TRBJ2-5, with 7 bases aligning to TRBD2. Germline CDR1 is MGHRA and CDR2 is YSYEKL. This CDR3 contains 14 residues. V shed 3 bases and J 5 bases; nucleotides not matched to a gene: 6. CDR3 sequence reads: CASSQIGLGETQYF. Here the CDR3 DNA reads TGCGCCAGCAGCCAGATCGGACTAGGGGAGACCCAGTACTTC.

CDR3 DNA sequence: TGTGCCAGTAGTCCTTCCGGGAGTCAGAGCTCTGGGGCCAACGTCCTGACTTTC. Its protein product is CASSPSGSQSSGANVLTF. The chain employs TRBV19 and TRBJ2-6; tentatively, D is TRBD2 (6 bases). The germline gives CDR1 LNHDA, CDR2 SQIVND (reference sequence). Trimming removed 5 bases from V and 0 bases from J, with 17 bases in between. The CDR3 is 18 residues long.

The rearrangement links TRBV29-1 to TRBJ2-7; possible D gene TRBD1, 6 bases. Trimming removed 7 bases at V and 3 bases at J, with 16 bases between. This CDR3 spans 13 amino acids. The germline V gene has CDR1 SQVTM and CDR2 ANQGSEA. CDR3 nucleotide sequence: TGCAGCGCGACAGGTGGATCATTCTACGAGCAGTACTTC. Translation: CSATGGSFYEQYF.

The chain employs TRBV4-1 and TRBJ2-7, with D possibly matching TRBD1 (5 bases). The CDR3 length is 13 residues. Between the trimmed V and J ends, which lost 4 bases and 4 bases, there was a span of 11 bases. CDR1 and CDR2 from the germline V gene are MGHRA and YSYEKL. The CDR3 nucleotides are TGCGCCAGCAGCCGGGGCCACGGGTACGAGCAGTACTTC. Protein sequence: CASSRGHGYEQYF.

The J gene is TRBJ1-1, the V gene TRBV9, with 8 bases identical to TRBD1. Germline-derived CDR1 and CDR2 are SGDLS and YYNGEE. The CDR3 loop spans 15 amino acids. Trimming removed 0 bases from V and 6 bases from J; junction bases left unmatched: 7. The CDR3 sequence: CASSVATGEVAEAFF. CDR3 DNA sequence: TGTGCCAGCAGCGTAGCGACAGGGGAAGTCGCTGAAGCTTTCTTT.

The gene calls are TRBV7-2 and TRBJ2-2; 8 bases fit TRBD2. Germline V gene sequence: CDR1 SGHTA, CDR2 FQGNSA. The ends lost 1 base at V and 7 bases at J; junction bases unmatched: 8. This CDR3 is 16 amino acids long. The CDR3 DNA reads TGTGCCAGCAGCTTAGTAGATGGCAGCGGGGGCGGGGAGCTGTTTTTT. Amino acid sequence: CASSLVDGSGGGELFF.

In regard to this clone: The sample carries other DNA sequences with the same CDR3. The chain recombines TRBV11-2 with TRBJ2-7; D unclear. The length of the CDR3 is 12 residues. V lost 0 bases and J lost 4, with 4 bases in between. Germline CDR1 and CDR2: SGHAT and FQNNGV. This CDR3 reads CASSLDLYEQYF. DNA for the CDR3: TGTGCCAGCAGCTTAGATCTATACGAGCAGTACTTC.

To note about this clone: Other DNA sequences from this sample encode an identical CDR3 as well. The J gene is TRBJ2-3, the V gene TRBV18; D gene unclear. The CDR3 spans 13 residues. Trimming took off 3 bases at V and 2 bases at J, with 6 bases between the two ends. Germline CDR1 and CDR2: KGHSH and LQKENI. This CDR3 reads CASSPPNTDTQYF. CDR3 DNA: TGTGCCAGCTCACCGCCTAACACAGATACGCAGTATTTT.

This clone came up once. The J gene is TRBJ2-5, the V gene TRBV27; D is possibly TRBD1 (5 bases). V was clipped by 0 bases and J by 5 bases, with 16 bases between them. In germline, CDR1 is MNHEY, CDR2 SMNVEV (reference sequence). This CDR3 contains 16 residues. CDR3 residues: CASSLSIRAGLETQYF. In nucleotides, the CDR3 is TGTGCCAGCAGTTTATCGATTCGGGCAGGGCTGGAGACCCAGTACTTC.

The chain is built from TRBV2 and TRBJ1-1; 10 bases are shared with TRBD1. CDR3 size: 15 residues. Germline assignment: CDR1 SNHLY and CDR2 FYNNEI. CDR3 residues: CVNRDRGFENTEAFF. Written as DNA, the CDR3 is TGTGTCAACCGGGACAGGGGTTTTGAGAACACTGAAGCTTTCTTT.

On this clone itself: Other nucleotide sequences from this sample produce the same CDR3. CDR3 sequence (DNA): TGCAGTGCTCGTCGGGGGTACGAGCAGTACTTC. Its translation: CSARRGYEQYF. The J gene is TRBJ2-7, the V gene TRBV20-1, with D tentatively TRBD2 (6 bases). V lost 5 bases and J lost 4, with 9 bases in between. CDR3 length: 11 amino acids. In germline, CDR1 is DFQATT, CDR2 SNEGSKA (reference sequence).

This chain connects TRBV7-2 to TRBJ2-1; 10 bases agree with TRBD2. The CDR3 is made up of 19 amino acids. The germline V gene encodes CDR1 SGHTA and CDR2 FQGNSA. V was pared by 2 bases and J by 5 bases, with 15 bases of the junction left unmatched. CDR3 residues: CASSLRVLAGAREDNEQFF. In nucleotides, the CDR3 is TGTGCCAGCAGCTTACGGGTGCTAGCGGGAGCCAGGGAGGACAATGAGCAGTTCTTC. Complete variable domain (other parts from reference TRBV7-2 and TRBJ2-1): GAGVSQSPSNKVTEKGKDVELRCDPISGHTALYWYRQSLGQGLEFLIYFQGNSAPDKSGLPSDRFSAERTGGSVSTLTIQRTQQEDSAVYLCASSLRVLAGAREDNEQFFGPGTRLTVL.

The chain carries TRBV9 and TRBJ2-1; 8 bases align to TRBD2. CDR3 length: 15 residues. From germline, CDR1 is SGDLS and CDR2 YYNGEE. V lost 3 bases, J lost 0 bases, and 2 bases stayed unmatched. CDR3 sequence (DNA): TGTGCCAGCAGCGCCCGGGGGGGCTCCTACAATGAGCAGTTCTTC. Its protein product is CASSARGGSYNEQFF.

The CDR3: CASSLGLAGGPYNEQFF. CDR3 sequence (DNA): TGTGCCAGCAGCTTAGGACTAGCGGGAGGGCCGTACAATGAGCAGTTCTTC. J is TRBJ2-1 and V is TRBV7-2; 14 bases map to TRBD2. J was trimmed by 4 bases and V by 1 base; bases with no gene match: 3. The CDR3 is made up of 17 amino acids. Per germline, CDR1 SGHTA and CDR2 FQGNSA.

This chain links TRBV7-8 with TRBJ2-7, with D possibly TRBD1 on 6 matching bases. The CDR3 loop spans 13 amino acids. Germline V gene sequence: CDR1 SGHVS, CDR2 FQNEAQ. The V gene lost 5 bases and the J gene lost 4 bases, with 12 bases spanning the gap. CDR3 DNA: TGTGCCAGCAGCCTTGGGACAAATTACGAGCAGTACTTC. Its protein is CASSLGTNYEQYF. The full variable domain, in which reference TRBV7-8 and TRBJ2-7 provide the parts outside the CDR3, is GAGVSQSPRYKVAKRGQDVALRCDPISGHVSLFWYQQALGQGPEFLTYFQNEAQLDKSGLPSDRFFAERPEGSVSTLKIQRTQQEDSAVYLCASSLGTNYEQYFGPGTRLTVT.

V and J are TRBV9 and TRBJ1-2; D uncertain. From germline, CDR1 is SGDLS and CDR2 YYNGEE. V lost 2 bases to trimming and J lost 0 bases, with 8 bases between them. CDR3 length: 14 residues. This chain's CDR3 is CASSVVHTNYGYTF. The CDR3 DNA reads TGTGCCAGCAGCGTGGTACACACTAACTATGGCTACACCTTC.

V and J are TRBV27 and TRBJ2-7; 7 nucleotides align to TRBD2. Per germline, CDR1 MNHEY and CDR2 SMNVEV (reference sequence). Trimming cost V 6 bases and J 1 base; bases outside gene matches: 3. The CDR3 runs to 13 residues. In DNA form, the CDR3 reads TGTGCCAGCAGCCTTAGCGGGTCCTACGAGCAGTACTTC. Encoded protein: CASSLSGSYEQYF.

The chain joins TRBV23-1 to TRBJ1-2, with a tentative D call TRBD1 (5 bases). TRBV23-1 is recorded as an ORF, its role being uncertain. CDR3 size: 14 residues. Trimming took 7 bases from V and 5 from J, leaving 17 bases between them. In DNA, the CDR3 is TGCGCCAGCACCTCTCATCCGGGGGTTTATGGCTACACCTTC. It specifies CASTSHPGVYGYTF.

This chain uses TRBV18 with TRBJ2-7; TRBD1 might be the D (5 bases). Trimming removed 3 bases from V and 2 bases from J, with 11 bases in between. The CDR3 sequence is 14 residues long. The V gene's germline CDR1 is KGHSH and CDR2 LQKENI. Written as DNA, the CDR3 is TGTGCCAGCTCACCGAGTGACAGCGCCTACGAGCAGTACTTC. It yields the protein CASSPSDSAYEQYF.

This chain connects TRBV9 to TRBJ2-1; tentatively, D is TRBD2 (6 bases). CDR3 length: 16 residues. Germline CDR1 and CDR2: SGDLS and YYNGEE. Trimming left V 0 bases short and J 4 bases short, with 14 bases between. CDR3 residues: CASSVEGRGAYNEQFF. CDR3 DNA sequence: TGTGCCAGCAGCGTAGAGGGGCGGGGAGCGTACAATGAGCAGTTCTTC.

The chain carries TRBV6-1 and TRBJ2-5, with TRBD1 matching 11 bases. V gave up 4 bases and J gave up 1 base; unmatched junction bases: 2. The germline CDR1 and CDR2 sequences are MNHNS and SASEGT. This CDR3 contains 15 residues. The CDR3 sequence: CASSADRGLQETQYF. The CDR3 region has the DNA TGTGCCAGCAGTGCGGACAGGGGGCTCCAAGAGACCCAGTACTTC.

In DNA, the CDR3 is TGTGCCAGCGGGACTGATACCTACAATGAGCAGTTCTTC. This codes for CASGTDTYNEQFF. V gene TRBV9 combines with J gene TRBJ2-1, with a weak D call TRBD2 (6 bases). The CDR3 is 13 amino acids. V lost 7 bases, J lost 2 bases, and 10 bases lay in between. CDR1 SGDLS and CDR2 YYNGEE come from the germline V gene.

This clone was seen more than once but under ten times. The chain links TRBV6-5 to TRBJ1-3; no clear D. There are 14 residues in the CDR3. Germline V CDR1 and CDR2: MNHEY, SVGAGI. Trimming shortened V by 6 bases and J by 4 bases, and 13 bases separated the two germline ends. The CDR3 reads CASRASFRGNTIYF. In nucleotides, the CDR3 is TGTGCCAGCAGGGCCTCGTTTCGCGGAAACACCATATATTTT.

The rearrangement links TRBV25-1 to TRBJ2-5; 11 bases match TRBD2. The J segment lost 5 bases and the V segment lost 6 bases, leaving 8 bases of the junction unmatched. The CDR3 extends over 15 amino acids. Germline V CDR1 and CDR2: MGHDK, SYGVNS. The DNA for the CDR3 is TGTGCCAGCAGCCTACCGGGACTAGCGGAGGAGACCCAGTACTTC. Protein sequence: CASSLPGLAEETQYF. Full variable domain (remainder filled in from reference TRBV25-1 and TRBJ2-5): EADIYQTPRYLVIGTGKKITLECSQTMGHDKMYWYQQDPGMELHLIHYSYGVNSTEKGDLSSESTVSRIRTEHFPLTLESARPSHTSQYLCASSLPGLAEETQYFGPGTRLLVL.

This chain connects TRBV15 to TRBJ1-1; 8 nucleotides agree with TRBD1. V trimming: 4 bases; J trimming: 0 bases; junction bases outside the gene matches: 4. CDR1 is LNHNV and CDR2 is YYDKDF in the germline V gene (reference sequence). This CDR3 is 15 amino acids long. CDR3 DNA sequence: TGTGCCACCAGCACCGACAGGGGCATGAACACTGAAGCTTTCTTT. Its protein is CATSTDRGMNTEAFF.

The rearrangement joins TRBV19 to TRBJ1-2; 7 positions match TRBD1. The J segment lost 6 bases and the V segment lost 6 bases, leaving 13 bases of the junction unmatched. This CDR3 comprises 15 residues. The germline V gene encodes CDR1 LNHDA and CDR2 SQIVND (reference sequence). CDR3 loop: CASRFASQGRNGYTF. The CDR3 bases are TGTGCCAGTAGGTTCGCCTCACAGGGGAGGAATGGCTACACCTTC.

The chain uses TRBV12-5 and TRBJ2-7; TRBD2 is a possible D gene (5 bases). Per germline, CDR1 LGHNT and CDR2 FRNRAP. V lost 2 bases to trimming and J lost 0 bases, with 8 bases between them. The CDR3 extends over 14 amino acids. The chain's CDR3 is CASGLIRGSYEQYF. For the CDR3, the DNA is TGTGCTAGTGGTTTGATCCGGGGCTCCTACGAGCAGTACTTC.